Sequencing of this TCR beta chain was carried out in a study of T cells in Graves' hyperthyroidism and ophthalmopathy. Amplification of TCR beta CDR3 regions was performed using RNA transcripts as template. Initially, a first-round RT-PCR of the TCR CDR3 employed the HTBI primer set. TCRdb processed the multiplex PCR reads anew with MiXCR; each CDR3 protein has one entry. The top ten hold less than 30% of the sample, which has 500,000 or so distinct CDR3 sequences, more than 15% seen once. Those patients with uncontrolled infection, other autoimmune disease, pregnancy or lactation were excluded. PBMCs were collected from a roughly 10 ml volume of fresh peripheral blood. Germline CDR1 and CDR2: ENHRY and SYGVKD. The CDR3 is 15 residues long. V was clipped by 0 bases and J by 6 bases, with 12 bases between them.

The specimen sequenced was blood. The TCR sequence derives from a woman aged 25 to 45 with Graves' ophthalmopathy. The V gene is TRBV10-3, the J gene TRBJ1-5; possibly TRBD1 for D (5 bases). The CDR3 here is CAISESSGVGQPQHF. CDR3 in DNA: TGTGCCATCAGTGAGTCGTCGGGGGTGGGTCAGCCCCAGCATTTT.